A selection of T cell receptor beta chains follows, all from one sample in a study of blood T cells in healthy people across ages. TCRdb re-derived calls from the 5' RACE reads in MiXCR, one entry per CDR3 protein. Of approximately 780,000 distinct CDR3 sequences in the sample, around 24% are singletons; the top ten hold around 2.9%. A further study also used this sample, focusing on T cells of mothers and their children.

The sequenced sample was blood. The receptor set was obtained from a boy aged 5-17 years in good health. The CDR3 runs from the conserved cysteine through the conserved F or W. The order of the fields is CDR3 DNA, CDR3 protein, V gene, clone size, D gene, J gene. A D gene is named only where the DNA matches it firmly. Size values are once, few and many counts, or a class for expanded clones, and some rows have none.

cdr3_nt: TGCGCCAGCAGCACTGACGGACAGTCGAACACTGAAGCTTTCTTT
cdr3_aa: CASSTDGQSNTEAFF
v_call: TRBV5-1
clone_size: -
d_call: -
j_call: TRBJ1-1

cdr3_nt: TGTGCCAGCAGCCAAGTTTCGGGGGGGGCGGAACAAGAGACCCAGTACTTC
cdr3_aa: CASSQVSGGAEQETQYF
v_call: TRBV3-1
clone_size: few
d_call: TRBD2
j_call: TRBJ2-5

cdr3_nt: TGTGCCACCAGCAGAACAGGTACTAATGAAAAACTGTTTTTT
cdr3_aa: CATSRTGTNEKLFF
v_call: TRBV15
clone_size: -
d_call: -
j_call: TRBJ1-4

cdr3_nt: TGTGCCAGCAGCGTACAGGGAAGCTCCTACGAGCAGTACTTC
cdr3_aa: CASSVQGSSYEQYF
v_call: TRBV9
clone_size: many
d_call: -
j_call: TRBJ2-7

cdr3_nt: TGTGCCATCACCCCCACCGGGACAGCCTCCTACGAGCAGTACTTC
cdr3_aa: CAITPTGTASYEQYF
v_call: TRBV10-3
clone_size: -
d_call: TRBD1
j_call: TRBJ2-7

cdr3_nt: TGTGCCAGCAGCCAAGACCCCGGGACCCCACGAACTGGCTACACCTTC
cdr3_aa: CASSQDPGTPRTGYTF
v_call: TRBV3-1
clone_size: -
d_call: -
j_call: TRBJ1-2

cdr3_nt: TGCAGGCCTAGGGGGGCCATGAACACTGAAGCTTTCTTT
cdr3_aa: CRPRGAMNTEAFF
v_call: TRBV20-1
clone_size: -
d_call: -
j_call: TRBJ1-1

cdr3_nt: TGTGCCAGCAGTTTAGATGGTGCAAGCAATCAGCCCCAGCATTTT
cdr3_aa: CASSLDGASNQPQHF
v_call: TRBV12-3/TRBV12-4
clone_size: -
d_call: -
j_call: TRBJ1-5

cdr3_nt: TGTGCCAGCAGGGGCGGACTGGGCACAGATACGCAGTATTTT
cdr3_aa: CASRGGLGTDTQYF
v_call: TRBV6-5
clone_size: -
d_call: -
j_call: TRBJ2-3

cdr3_nt: TGCAGGCGCCGAAGGGCGGGGTTTGCGACTAATGAAAAACTGTTTTTT
cdr3_aa: CRRRRAGFATNEKLFF
v_call: TRBV20-1
clone_size: once
d_call: -
j_call: TRBJ1-4

cdr3_nt: TGTGCCAGCAGTGAGCCCGAAATGACAGATACGCAGTATTTT
cdr3_aa: CASSEPEMTDTQYF
v_call: TRBV25-1
clone_size: few
d_call: -
j_call: TRBJ2-3

cdr3_nt: TGTGCCATCAGTGAGGTTACGGGACCCGAGTACGTGGAAGAGACCCAGTACTTC
cdr3_aa: CAISEVTGPEYVEETQYF
v_call: TRBV10-3
clone_size: -
d_call: -
j_call: TRBJ2-5

cdr3_nt: TGTGCCAGCAGCTTAGCCCCGGGGAGGACAGGGGCTTACTCTGGAAACACCATATATTTT
cdr3_aa: CASSLAPGRTGAYSGNTIYF
v_call: TRBV11-1
clone_size: -
d_call: TRBD1
j_call: TRBJ1-3

cdr3_nt: TGTGCCAGCAGTCCCGGACCCGGGGGCAACTATGGCTACACCTTC
cdr3_aa: CASSPGPGGNYGYTF
v_call: TRBV6-6
clone_size: -
d_call: -
j_call: TRBJ1-2

cdr3_nt: TGTGCCAGCCTCGGGGGACAGGGGGTCTACAATGAGCAGTTCTTC
cdr3_aa: CASLGGQGVYNEQFF
v_call: TRBV7-9
clone_size: few
d_call: TRBD1
j_call: TRBJ2-1

cdr3_nt: TGTGCCAGCAGCCAAGATGAGGATGGGACAAGGCCTAATGAAAAACTGTTTTTT
cdr3_aa: CASSQDEDGTRPNEKLFF
v_call: TRBV3-1
clone_size: -
d_call: -
j_call: TRBJ1-4

cdr3_nt: TGCGCCAGCAGCCAGGGGGTCTCTCCCCTCTATAATTCACCCCTCCACTTT
cdr3_aa: CASSQGVSPLYNSPLHF
v_call: TRBV4-1
clone_size: few
d_call: -
j_call: TRBJ1-6

cdr3_nt: TGCGCCAGCACCCTGGCGGCTAACTATGGCTACACCTTC
cdr3_aa: CASTLAANYGYTF
v_call: TRBV5-1
clone_size: -
d_call: -
j_call: TRBJ1-2

cdr3_nt: TGCAGCGTTGACTACGGGACAGGAGCGGGAGAGACCCAGTACTTC
cdr3_aa: CSVDYGTGAGETQYF
v_call: TRBV29-1
clone_size: few
d_call: TRBD1
j_call: TRBJ2-5

cdr3_nt: TGTGCCTCAAGTGGTGGGCTAGCGGGGGGGCGGGACGAGCAGTACTTC
cdr3_aa: CASSGGLAGGRDEQYF
v_call: TRBV10-3
clone_size: few
d_call: TRBD2
j_call: TRBJ2-7

cdr3_nt: TGTGCCAGCAGCGTAGCCGGGACAGGGGACTACGGGCAGTACTTC
cdr3_aa: CASSVAGTGDYGQYF
v_call: TRBV9
clone_size: once
d_call: TRBD1
j_call: TRBJ2-7

cdr3_nt: TGTGCCAGCAGCAGATCAGGGTCCTCGGGCTATGGCTACACCTTC
cdr3_aa: CASSRSGSSGYGYTF
v_call: TRBV6-5
clone_size: few
d_call: -
j_call: TRBJ1-2

cdr3_nt: TGTGCCAGCAGCTTCGGAAGGCTCGGTCGGGCTGAAGCTTTCTTT
cdr3_aa: CASSFGRLGRAEAFF
v_call: TRBV7-8
clone_size: few
d_call: -
j_call: TRBJ1-1

cdr3_nt: TGTGCCAGCAGCTCCCCCCGGGAGCAGTTCTTC
cdr3_aa: CASSSPREQFF
v_call: TRBV7-9
clone_size: few
d_call: -
j_call: TRBJ2-1

cdr3_nt: TGTGCTAGCAGCCGGGACCCTCGAGGGGAGACCCAGTACTTC
cdr3_aa: CASSRDPRGETQYF
v_call: TRBV7-7
clone_size: -
d_call: -
j_call: TRBJ2-5

cdr3_nt: TGTGCCAGCAGAACTAGCGGCGGGGGCTCCTACAATGAGCAGTTCTTC
cdr3_aa: CASRTSGGGSYNEQFF
v_call: TRBV6-6
clone_size: few
d_call: TRBD2
j_call: TRBJ2-1

cdr3_nt: TGTGCCAGCAGCAGGGGGGAGGGCCCCAGCAATCAGCCCCAGCATTTT
cdr3_aa: CASSRGEGPSNQPQHF
v_call: TRBV6-1
clone_size: few
d_call: TRBD1
j_call: TRBJ1-5

cdr3_nt: TGTGCCAGCAGTGGCAGACAAACCCCTTACACAGATACGCAGTATTTT
cdr3_aa: CASSGRQTPYTDTQYF
v_call: TRBV27
clone_size: once
d_call: -
j_call: TRBJ2-3

cdr3_nt: TGCAGTGCTAGACTAGCGGGAGCTAGGCAGACCCAGTACTTC
cdr3_aa: CSARLAGARQTQYF
v_call: TRBV20-1
clone_size: -
d_call: TRBD2
j_call: TRBJ2-5

cdr3_nt: TGTGCCAGCAGCCCCAGACTAGACTACAATGAGCAGTTCTTC
cdr3_aa: CASSPRLDYNEQFF
v_call: TRBV7-9
clone_size: -
d_call: -
j_call: TRBJ2-1

cdr3_nt: TGCAGTGCTAGAGGCCAGGGGGCTAAGACCCAGTACTTC
cdr3_aa: CSARGQGAKTQYF
v_call: TRBV20-1
clone_size: -
d_call: TRBD1
j_call: TRBJ2-5

cdr3_nt: TGTGCCAGCAGCCAAGCCGGGACAGAATGCAACTTC
cdr3_aa: CASSQAGTECNF
v_call: TRBV3-1
clone_size: -
d_call: TRBD1
j_call: TRBJ2-5

cdr3_nt: TGTGCCAGCAGCTTGGCCGGACAGGGGACCAACATTCAGTACTTC
cdr3_aa: CASSLAGQGTNIQYF
v_call: TRBV5-5
clone_size: -
d_call: TRBD1
j_call: TRBJ2-4

cdr3_nt: TGTGCCAGCAGTCCACAAGCGGGCATAGGGGATGAGCAGTTCTTC
cdr3_aa: CASSPQAGIGDEQFF
v_call: TRBV2
clone_size: -
d_call: -
j_call: TRBJ2-1

cdr3_nt: TGTGCCAGCAGCCAAAGACAGGGATTGGGTGGCTACACCTTC
cdr3_aa: CASSQRQGLGGYTF
v_call: TRBV3-1
clone_size: few
d_call: TRBD1
j_call: TRBJ1-2

cdr3_nt: TGTGCCGGCAGCCAACTGTACGGGGGGTCGGAGACCCAGTACTTC
cdr3_aa: CAGSQLYGGSETQYF
v_call: TRBV3-1
clone_size: -
d_call: TRBD2
j_call: TRBJ2-5